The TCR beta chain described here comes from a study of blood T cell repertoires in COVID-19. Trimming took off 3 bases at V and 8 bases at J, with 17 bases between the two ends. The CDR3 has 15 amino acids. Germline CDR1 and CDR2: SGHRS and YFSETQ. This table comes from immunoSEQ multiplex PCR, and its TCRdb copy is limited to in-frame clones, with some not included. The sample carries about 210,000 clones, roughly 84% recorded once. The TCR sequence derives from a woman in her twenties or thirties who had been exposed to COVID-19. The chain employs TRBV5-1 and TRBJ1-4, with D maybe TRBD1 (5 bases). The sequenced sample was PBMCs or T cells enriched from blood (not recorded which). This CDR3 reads CASSSEWGVGEKLFF. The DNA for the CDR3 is TGCGCCAGCAGCTCCGAGTGGGGCGTTGGGGAAAAACTGTTTTTT.